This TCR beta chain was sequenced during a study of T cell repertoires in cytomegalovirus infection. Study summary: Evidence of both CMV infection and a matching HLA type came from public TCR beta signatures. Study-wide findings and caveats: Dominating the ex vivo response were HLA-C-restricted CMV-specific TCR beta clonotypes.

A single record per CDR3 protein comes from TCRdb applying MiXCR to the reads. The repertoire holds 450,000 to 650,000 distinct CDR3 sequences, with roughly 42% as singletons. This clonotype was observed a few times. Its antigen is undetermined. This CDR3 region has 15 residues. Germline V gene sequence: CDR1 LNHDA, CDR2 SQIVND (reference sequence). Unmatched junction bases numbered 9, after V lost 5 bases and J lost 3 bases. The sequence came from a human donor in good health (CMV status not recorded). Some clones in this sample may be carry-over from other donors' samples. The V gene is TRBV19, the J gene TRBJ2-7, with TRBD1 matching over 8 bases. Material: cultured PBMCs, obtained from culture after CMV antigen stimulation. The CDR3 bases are TGTGCCAGTAGTGGGGGATGGACAGGGATCTACGAGCAGTACTTC. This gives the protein CASSGGWTGIYEQYF.